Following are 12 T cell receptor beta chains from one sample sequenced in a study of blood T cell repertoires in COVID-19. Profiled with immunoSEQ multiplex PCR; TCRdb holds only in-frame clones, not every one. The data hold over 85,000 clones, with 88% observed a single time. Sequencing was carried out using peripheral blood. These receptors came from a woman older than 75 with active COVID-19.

CDR3 bases: TGTGCCAGCAGCCAAGTTTCGACAGGGAATTACAATGAGCAGTTCTTC. Translation: CASSQVSTGNYNEQFF. The gene calls are TRBV3-1 (or the pseudogene TRBV3-2) and TRBJ2-1, with TRBD1 matching 7 bases. Looked up from germline, CDR1 is LGHDT and CDR2 is YNNKEL (reference sequence). The CDR3 spans 16 residues. J lost 4 bases, V lost 1 base, and 7 bases had no gene match.

The CDR3 sequence: CASSLVALAGAHEQYF. The CDR3, as DNA: TGCGCCAGCAGCTTGGTCGCCCTAGCGGGAGCTCACGAGCAGTACTTC. This chain connects TRBV5-1 to TRBJ2-7, with 10 bases fitting TRBD2. The CDR3 totals 16 residues. Unmatched junction bases numbered 8, after V lost 0 bases and J lost 5 bases. In germline, CDR1 is SGHRS, CDR2 YFSETQ. Full variable domain (missing parts from reference TRBV5-1 and TRBJ2-7): KAGVTQTPRYLIKTRGQQVTLSCSPISGHRSVSWYQQTPGQGLQFLFEYFSETQRNKGNFPGRFSGRQFSNSRSEMNVSTLELGDSALYLCASSLVALAGAHEQYFGPGTRLTVT.

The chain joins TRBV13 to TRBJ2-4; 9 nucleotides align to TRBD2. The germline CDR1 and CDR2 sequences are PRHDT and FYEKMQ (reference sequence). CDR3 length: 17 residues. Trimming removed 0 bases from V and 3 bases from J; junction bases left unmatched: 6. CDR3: CASSLGMREGDKNIQYF. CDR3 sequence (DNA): TGTGCCAGCAGCTTAGGGATGCGGGAGGGGGACAAAAACATTCAGTACTTC.

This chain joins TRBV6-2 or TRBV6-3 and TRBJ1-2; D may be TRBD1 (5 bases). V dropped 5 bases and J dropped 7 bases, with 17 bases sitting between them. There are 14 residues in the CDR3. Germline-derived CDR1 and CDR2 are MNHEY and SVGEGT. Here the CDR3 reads CASSTAGGSLGYTF. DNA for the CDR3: TGTGCCAGCAGTACCGCGGGGGGATCTCTTGGCTACACCTTC.

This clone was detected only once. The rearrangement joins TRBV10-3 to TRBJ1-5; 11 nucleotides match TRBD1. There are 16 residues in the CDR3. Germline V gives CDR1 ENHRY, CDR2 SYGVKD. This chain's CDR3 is CVFGTGGLYSNQPQHF. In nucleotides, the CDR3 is TGTGTCTTCGGGACAGGGGGACTTTATAGCAATCAGCCCCAGCATTTT.

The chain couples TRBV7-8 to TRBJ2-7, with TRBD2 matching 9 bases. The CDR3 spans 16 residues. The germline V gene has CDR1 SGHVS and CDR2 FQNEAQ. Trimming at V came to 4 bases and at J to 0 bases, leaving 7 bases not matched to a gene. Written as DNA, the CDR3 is TGTGCCAGCAGCTCCCCGGGTAGCGGGAGCTCCTACGAGCAGTACTTC. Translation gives CASSSPGSGSSYEQYF.

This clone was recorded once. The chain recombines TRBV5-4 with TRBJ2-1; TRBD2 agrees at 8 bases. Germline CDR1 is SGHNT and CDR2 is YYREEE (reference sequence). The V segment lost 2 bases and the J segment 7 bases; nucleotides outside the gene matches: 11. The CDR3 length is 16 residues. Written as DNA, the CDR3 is TGTGCCAGCAGCTTAGCGGGAGCCTCCTTTGGAAATGAGCAGTTCTTC. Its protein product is CASSLAGASFGNEQFF.

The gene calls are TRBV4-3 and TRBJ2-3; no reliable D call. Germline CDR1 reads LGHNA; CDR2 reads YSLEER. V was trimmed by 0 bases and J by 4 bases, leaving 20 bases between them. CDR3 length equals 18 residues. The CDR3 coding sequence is TGCGCCAGCAGCCAAGAGGGTACCGGGTCCTATATCTCAGATACGCAGTATTTT. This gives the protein CASSQEGTGSYISDTQYF.

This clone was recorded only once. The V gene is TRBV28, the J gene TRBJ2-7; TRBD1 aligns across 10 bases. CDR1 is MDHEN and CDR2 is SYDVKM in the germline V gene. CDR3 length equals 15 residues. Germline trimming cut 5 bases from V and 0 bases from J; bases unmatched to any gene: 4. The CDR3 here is CASSHRTGGSYEQYF. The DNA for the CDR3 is TGTGCCAGCAGTCACCGGACAGGGGGCTCCTACGAGCAGTACTTC.

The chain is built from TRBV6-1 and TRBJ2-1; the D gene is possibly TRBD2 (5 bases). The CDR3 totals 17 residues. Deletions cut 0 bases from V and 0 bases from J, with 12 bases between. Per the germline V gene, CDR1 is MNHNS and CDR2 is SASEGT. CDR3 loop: CASSEAGLGRSYNEQFF. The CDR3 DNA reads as TGTGCCAGCAGTGAAGCCGGACTGGGCCGCTCCTACAATGAGCAGTTCTTC.

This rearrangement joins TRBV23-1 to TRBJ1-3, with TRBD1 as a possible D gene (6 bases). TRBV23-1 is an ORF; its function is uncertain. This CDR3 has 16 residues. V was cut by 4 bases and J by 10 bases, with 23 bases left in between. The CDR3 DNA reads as TGCGCCAGCAGTCTCCGGTGTGGGGGACACCCAAGGACCATATATTTT. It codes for CASSLRCGGHPRTIYF.

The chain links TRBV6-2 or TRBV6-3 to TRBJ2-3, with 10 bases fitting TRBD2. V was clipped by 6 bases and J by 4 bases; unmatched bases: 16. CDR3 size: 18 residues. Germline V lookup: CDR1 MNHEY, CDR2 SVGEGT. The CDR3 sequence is CASSPGIAGGYPADTQYF. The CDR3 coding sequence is TGTGCCAGCAGCCCCGGGATAGCGGGAGGATACCCCGCAGATACGCAGTATTTT.